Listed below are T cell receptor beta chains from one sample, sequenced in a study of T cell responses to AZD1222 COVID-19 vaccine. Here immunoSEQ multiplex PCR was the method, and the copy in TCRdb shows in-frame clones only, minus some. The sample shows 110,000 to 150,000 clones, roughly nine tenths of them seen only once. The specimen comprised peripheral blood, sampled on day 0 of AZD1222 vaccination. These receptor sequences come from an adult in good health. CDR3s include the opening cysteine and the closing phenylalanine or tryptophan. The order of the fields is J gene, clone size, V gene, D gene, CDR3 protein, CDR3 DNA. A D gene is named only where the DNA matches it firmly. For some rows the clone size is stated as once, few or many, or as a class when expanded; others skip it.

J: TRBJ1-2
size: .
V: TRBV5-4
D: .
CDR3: CASSFRQDYGYTF
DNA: TGTGCCAGCAGCTTTCGGCAGGACTATGGCTACACCTTC

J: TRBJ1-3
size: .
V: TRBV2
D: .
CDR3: CASSPPGSGNTIYF
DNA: TGTGCCAGCAGTCCCCCAGGCTCTGGAAACACCATATATTTT

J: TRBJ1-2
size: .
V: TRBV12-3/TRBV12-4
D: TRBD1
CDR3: CASSLGEGAGYTF
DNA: TGTGCCAGCAGTTTAGGGGAGGGGGCTGGCTACACCTTC

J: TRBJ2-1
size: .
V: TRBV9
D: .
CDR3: CASSGSSSYNEQFF
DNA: TGTGCCAGCAGCGGGAGCTCCTCCTACAATGAGCAGTTCTTC

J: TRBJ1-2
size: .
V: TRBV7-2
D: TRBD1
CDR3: CASRQTGIGGYTF
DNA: TGTGCCAGCAGACAGACAGGGATTGGCGGCTACACCTTC

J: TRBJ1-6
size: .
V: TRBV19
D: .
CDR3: CASSSPRGSYNSPLHF
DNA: TGTGCCAGTAGTAGCCCGCGAGGCTCCTATAATTCACCCCTCCACTTT

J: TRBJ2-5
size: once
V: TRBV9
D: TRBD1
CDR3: CASSATTGGRTETQYF
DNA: TGTGCCAGCAGCGCAACGACAGGGGGCAGGACAGAGACCCAGTACTTC

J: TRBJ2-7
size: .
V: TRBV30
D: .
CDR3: CACAQGNEQYF
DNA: TGTGCCTGCGCACAGGGAAACGAGCAGTACTTC

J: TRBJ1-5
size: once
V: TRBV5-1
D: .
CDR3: CASSLEGGTDQPQHF
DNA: TGCGCCAGCAGCTTGGAAGGGGGGACCGATCAGCCCCAGCATTTT

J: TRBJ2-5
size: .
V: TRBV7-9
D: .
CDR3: CASSSKGGRGGETQYF
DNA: TGTGCCAGCAGCTCCAAGGGCGGGCGGGGAGGAGAGACCCAGTACTTC

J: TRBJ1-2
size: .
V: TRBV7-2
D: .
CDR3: CASRESLYGYTF
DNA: TGTGCCAGCAGGGAGAGTCTCTATGGCTACACCTTC

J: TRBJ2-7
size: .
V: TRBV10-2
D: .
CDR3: CASSGGAPYEQYF
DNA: TGCGCCAGCAGTGGGGGGGCTCCCTACGAGCAGTACTTC

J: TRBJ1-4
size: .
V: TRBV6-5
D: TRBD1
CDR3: CASSSRLDRVDEKLFF
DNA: TGTGCCAGCAGTTCTCGATTGGACAGGGTAGATGAAAAACTGTTTTTT